These T cell receptor beta chains were read from a single sample in a study of identical twins. From the 5' RACE reads, TCRdb called clonotypes with MiXCR, one entry per CDR3 protein. The table shows approximately 300,000 distinct CDR3 sequences, with roughly 9.7% occurring only once. These records were also assigned to another study, of yellow fever vaccine responses in identical twins.

The sample comprised CD8+ T cells sorted from blood. The source is a woman aged 18-29 years in good health. CDR3s include the opening cysteine and the closing phenylalanine or tryptophan. A D gene is named only where the DNA matches it firmly. Size is stated for part of the rows, as once, few or many counts, or as a class when the clone is expanded.

D: TRBD2; V: TRBV24-1; size: -; J: TRBJ2-3; DNA: TGTGCCACCAGTGATTTGCGGCTAGCGGGGGATACGCAGTATTTT; CDR3: CATSDLRLAGDTQYF
D: -; V: TRBV20-1; size: -; J: TRBJ2-5; DNA: TGCAGTGCTAGAGGACTAGGGGGGGAGACCCAGTACTTC; CDR3: CSARGLGGETQYF
D: TRBD2; V: TRBV5-5; size: many; J: TRBJ2-3; DNA: TGTGCCAGCAGCTTTTCGAGCGGGGGGTCTCAGGATACGCAGTATTTT; CDR3: CASSFSSGGSQDTQYF
D: -; V: TRBV7-8; size: few; J: TRBJ1-4; DNA: TGTGCCAGCAGCTCACCAGATACAGACTCAACTAATGAAAAACTGTTTTTT; CDR3: CASSSPDTDSTNEKLFF
D: TRBD2; V: TRBV19; size: -; J: TRBJ2-1; DNA: TGTGCCAGTCAAGCGGGGAACTACAATGAGCAGTTCTTC; CDR3: CASQAGNYNEQFF
D: -; V: TRBV15; size: -; J: TRBJ2-3; DNA: TGTGCCACCAGCAGAGTAGCTGAGGGTCCAGATACGCAGTATTTT; CDR3: CATSRVAEGPDTQYF
D: TRBD1; V: TRBV6-4; size: many; J: TRBJ2-3; DNA: TGTGCCAGCAGTGAAATTTCCGGACAGGGGGCAGATACGCAGTATTTT; CDR3: CASSEISGQGADTQYF
D: TRBD2; V: TRBV7-2; size: many; J: TRBJ2-1; DNA: TGTGCCAGCAGCTTAGGGCATCTAGCGGGAGATAACAATGAGCAGTTCTTC; CDR3: CASSLGHLAGDNNEQFF
D: TRBD2; V: TRBV29-1; size: -; J: TRBJ2-7; DNA: TGCAGCGTTGGGCGGGAGGGCCTCTACGAGCAGTACTTC; CDR3: CSVGREGLYEQYF
D: -; V: TRBV10-3; size: few; J: TRBJ2-7; DNA: TGTGCCATCAGTGTCGGGGCTTCAGTCAACTACGAGCAGTACTTC; CDR3: CAISVGASVNYEQYF
D: -; V: TRBV5-1; size: -; J: TRBJ1-1; DNA: TGCGCCAGCAGCTTGCACCCTTCTGGCTGGGACACTGAAGCTTTCTTT; CDR3: CASSLHPSGWDTEAFF
D: -; V: TRBV4-3; size: -; J: TRBJ1-2; DNA: TGCGCCAGCAGCCAAGATTGGGCAGCGAATCCTAACTATGGCTACACCTTC; CDR3: CASSQDWAANPNYGYTF
D: -; V: TRBV7-9; size: many; J: TRBJ2-3; DNA: TGTGCCAGCAGCTTAGTCCTAGTGCCAGATACGCAGTATTTT; CDR3: CASSLVLVPDTQYF
D: TRBD2; V: TRBV29-1; size: many; J: TRBJ2-1; DNA: TGCAGCGCCCAGACTAGCGGGGGATTTGCGTTGAATGAGCAGTTCTTC; CDR3: CSAQTSGGFALNEQFF
D: -; V: TRBV6-2/TRBV6-3; size: many; J: TRBJ1-1; DNA: TGTGCCAGCAGTTTCGGGCGGGGGACCACTGAAGCTTTCTTT; CDR3: CASSFGRGTTEAFF
D: -; V: TRBV29-1; size: many; J: TRBJ2-3; DNA: TGCAGCGGGACGGGACGGAGCACAGATACGCAGTATTTT; CDR3: CSGTGRSTDTQYF
D: -; V: TRBV5-1; size: many; J: TRBJ2-3; DNA: TGCGCCAGCAGCTTGTTAGGGGATACGCAGTATTTT; CDR3: CASSLLGDTQYF
D: TRBD1; V: TRBV9; size: many; J: TRBJ2-7; DNA: TGTGCCAGCAGCGTAGAAGGGACAGGGGACTACGAGCAGTACTTC; CDR3: CASSVEGTGDYEQYF
D: -; V: TRBV7-7; size: many; J: TRBJ2-1; DNA: TGTGCTAGCAGCTTGAATCCAGATCCTTACAATGAGCAGTTCTTC; CDR3: CASSLNPDPYNEQFF
D: -; V: TRBV7-9; size: -; J: TRBJ2-7; DNA: TGTGCCAGCAGCCACCCTCGCGCTCCCCCAGACTCCTACGAGCAGTACTTC; CDR3: CASSHPRAPPDSYEQYF
D: TRBD1; V: TRBV7-9; size: -; J: TRBJ2-1; DNA: TGTGCCAGCAGCGACACGGACAGGGATTACAATGAGCAGTTCTTC; CDR3: CASSDTDRDYNEQFF
D: TRBD1; V: TRBV6-2/TRBV6-3; size: few; J: TRBJ2-1; DNA: TGTGCCAGCGTGACAGGGAATTACAATGAGCAGTTCTTC; CDR3: CASVTGNYNEQFF
D: TRBD2; V: TRBV7-2; size: -; J: TRBJ2-5; DNA: TGTGCCAGCAGGTGGCTAGCGGAGGCACAAGAGACCCAGTACTTC; CDR3: CASRWLAEAQETQYF
D: -; V: TRBV7-2; size: -; J: TRBJ2-7; DNA: TGTGCCAGCAGCATCACAGGCTACGAGCAGTACTTC; CDR3: CASSITGYEQYF
D: -; V: TRBV7-8; size: many; J: TRBJ2-1; DNA: TGTGCCAGCAGCCATCCGAACAGGGAGGGATACAATGAGCAGTTCTTC; CDR3: CASSHPNREGYNEQFF
D: TRBD2; V: TRBV5-4; size: few; J: TRBJ2-1; DNA: TGTGCCAGCAGCTTCCTAACAGGACTAGAGGGCAATGAGCAGTTCTTC; CDR3: CASSFLTGLEGNEQFF
D: TRBD1; V: TRBV7-9; size: many; J: TRBJ2-3; DNA: TGTGCCAGCAGCCGCCCCGGGACAGGGGGCGCAGATACGCAGTATTTT; CDR3: CASSRPGTGGADTQYF
D: -; V: TRBV23-1; size: few; J: TRBJ2-7; DNA: TGCGCCAGCAGTCAAGGGAATAGGATTAACTCCTACGAGCAGTACTTC; CDR3: CASSQGNRINSYEQYF